The 29 T cell receptor beta chains below were found in one sample sequenced in a study of Graves' ophthalmopathy and Graves' hyperthyroidism. Amplification of the TCR beta CDR3 regions used RNA transcripts (as template). HTBI primers were employed in first-round RT-PCR, then a second-round multiplex PCR followed. MiXCR, applied by TCRdb to the multiplex PCR reads, yields one record per CDR3 protein. The sample has about 620,000 distinct CDR3 sequences, approximately 21% seen once. The sample consisted of peripheral blood. Receptors were obtained from a woman under 30 with stable Graves' hyperthyroidism. Some clones in this sample may be carry-over from other donors' samples.

This clonotype was seen repeatedly, ten times or more. The chain employs TRBV30 and TRBJ1-1; D is unresolved. Germline V lookup: CDR1 GTSNPN, CDR2 SVGIG (reference sequence). The length of the CDR3 is 13 residues. The V and J ends lost 0 bases and 0 bases respectively, with 5 bases between them. The CDR3 here is CAWSVRLNTEAFF. The DNA of the CDR3 is TGTGCCTGGAGTGTACGACTGAACACTGAAGCTTTCTTT.

This sequence joins TRBV28 and TRBJ1-2; 7 bases match TRBD1. The CDR3 extends over 14 amino acids. V lost 7 bases to trimming and J lost 4 bases; unmatched junction nucleotides: 9. CDR1 MDHEN and CDR2 SYDVKM come from the germline V gene. CDR3 residues: CASTKGTGAYGYTF. The CDR3 nucleotides are TGTGCCAGCACAAAGGGTACAGGGGCCTATGGCTACACCTTC.

This clonotype was recorded a few times. The junction shows a germline mismatch at one end, possibly a read error. V gene TRBV4-1 combines with J gene TRBJ2-5, with D perhaps matching TRBD2 (6 bases). The CDR3 is 16 residues long. Looked up from germline, CDR1 is MGHRA and CDR2 is YSYEKL. CDR3 in amino acids: CASSQGSSPRRETKYF. The CDR3 bases are TGCGCCAGCAGCCAAGGGTCTAGCCCCCGGAGGGAGACCAAGTACTTC.

The rearrangement joins TRBV5-1 to TRBJ1-1; unclear D gene. The V and J ends lost 7 bases and 1 base respectively, with 14 bases between them. The CDR3 has 14 amino acids. Germline lookup yields CDR1 SGHRS and CDR2 YFSETQ. As DNA, the CDR3 is TGCGCCAGCTGGGTCGGAGGTTCGAACACTGAAGCTTTCTTT. Its protein is CASWVGGSNTEAFF.

This clonotype was detected a few times. The rearrangement uses TRBV5-1 and TRBJ2-4; perhaps TRBD1 as D (5 bases). Germline V lookup: CDR1 SGHRS, CDR2 YFSETQ. With 0 bases removed from V and 8 bases from J, the gap between germline ends came to 12 bases. The CDR3 is made up of 14 amino acids. The CDR3 loop reads CASSLEQIGDIQYF. The CDR3 nucleotides are TGCGCCAGCAGCTTGGAACAAATAGGGGACATTCAGTACTTC.

At least ten counts were recorded for this clonotype. The chain has TRBV20-1 and TRBJ2-7, with a weak D call TRBD2 (5 bases). CDR1 and CDR2 from the germline V gene are DFQATT and SNEGSKA (reference sequence). This CDR3 is 12 amino acids long. V lost 3 bases, J lost 6 bases, and 12 bases lay in between. The CDR3 region has the DNA TGCAGTGCTAGGAGGGAAGGGAGCGAGCAGTACTTC. Its protein product is CSARREGSEQYF.

In this sample, this clonotype turned up many times. The rearrangement links TRBV7-9 to TRBJ2-7; D is possibly TRBD2 (5 bases). This CDR3 spans 12 amino acids. In germline, CDR1 is SEHNR, CDR2 FQNEAQ (reference sequence). V gave up 4 bases and J gave up 12 bases, with 16 bases separating them. The CDR3 spells CASSYGVGDSYF. The CDR3 DNA sequence: TGTGCCAGCAGCTACGGGGTAGGCGATTCGTACTTC.

The sample holds many counts of this clonotype. This chain links TRBV15 with TRBJ1-1, with unresolved D. V lost 3 bases, J lost 1 base, and 12 bases lay in between. The V gene's germline CDR1 is LNHNV and CDR2 YYDKDF (reference sequence). This CDR3 comprises 15 residues. The CDR3 protein is CATSRLPPRNTEAFF. The CDR3, as DNA: TGTGCCACCAGCAGGCTACCCCCCAGGAACACTGAAGCTTTCTTT.

This clonotype was counted ten times or more. The V call is TRBV7-2, the J call TRBJ1-5, with D tentatively TRBD1 (6 bases). Germline V gene lookup returns CDR1 SGHTA and CDR2 FQGNSA. The V gene lost 5 bases and the J gene lost 7 bases, with 12 bases spanning the gap. The CDR3 has 13 residues. CDR3 sequence: CASSPDRIQPQHF. The CDR3 nucleotides read TGTGCCAGCAGCCCTGACAGGATACAGCCCCAGCATTTT.

This clonotype has only one observation. The V gene is TRBV4-3, the J gene TRBJ2-7, with a tentative D call TRBD2 (5 bases). Germline V gene lookup returns CDR1 LGHNA and CDR2 YSLEER. V was shortened by 0 bases and J by 3 bases, with 12 bases between the two germline ends. The CDR3 runs to 15 residues. The CDR3 here is CASSQEWLGSYEQYF. CDR3 DNA: TGCGCCAGCAGCCAAGAATGGCTAGGGAGCTACGAGCAGTACTTC.

This clonotype was seen many times. This chain joins TRBV20-1 and TRBJ1-1; D is uncertain. Per germline, CDR1 DFQATT and CDR2 SNEGSKA (reference sequence). The CDR3 is made up of 13 amino acids. V was pared by 2 bases and J by 4 bases, with 11 bases between. CDR3 sequence reads: CSARTPLGTEAFF. In DNA, the CDR3 is TGCAGTGCTAGAACCCCTTTAGGCACTGAAGCTTTCTTT.

V usage is TRBV28 and J usage is TRBJ1-6; 9 nucleotides match TRBD1. Germline V gene sequence: CDR1 MDHEN, CDR2 SYDVKM. This CDR3 has 14 residues. V was pared by 5 bases and J by 9 bases, with 5 bases of the junction left unmatched. In nucleotides, the CDR3 is TGTGCCAGCAGTGTCCGGGACAGGGCTTCACCCCTCCACTTT. Its protein product is CASSVRDRASPLHF.

The chain has TRBV6-2 or TRBV6-3 and TRBJ2-2, with a tentative D call TRBD2 (6 bases). The CDR3 extends over 16 amino acids. V lost 6 bases and J 2 bases, leaving 16 bases between the germline ends. The germline V gene encodes CDR1 MNHEY and CDR2 SVGEGT. The CDR3: CASRFLTGANTGELFF. CDR3 sequence (DNA): TGTGCCAGCAGATTTTTGACGGGAGCTAACACCGGGGAGCTGTTTTTT.

This clonotype occurred a few times. The J gene is TRBJ1-1, the V gene TRBV3-1; D possibly corresponds to TRBD1 (6 bases). The length of the CDR3 is 14 residues. The germline gives CDR1 LGHDT, CDR2 YNNKEL (reference sequence). Trimming stripped 1 base from V and 4 bases from J, with 10 bases between. The CDR3 here is CASSQVGQPTEAFF. The CDR3 region has the DNA TGTGCCAGCAGCCAAGTGGGACAACCCACTGAAGCTTTCTTT.

This clonotype was seen many times. V usage is TRBV2 and J usage is TRBJ1-2; D is possibly TRBD1 (5 bases). Germline CDR1 SNHLY, CDR2 FYNNEI. The V end was cut by 3 bases, the J end by 6 bases, with 14 bases between. The CDR3 has 14 residues. The CDR3 bases are TGTGCCAGCAGTGATGGAGGGGTCGGGGATGGCTACACCTTC. This encodes CASSDGGVGDGYTF. The full variable domain, in which reference TRBV2 and TRBJ1-2 provide the parts outside the CDR3, is EPEVTQTPSHQVTQMGQEVILRCVPISNHLYFYWYRQILGQKVEFLVSFYNNEISEKSEIFDDQFSVERPDGSNFTLKIRSTKLEDSAMYFCASSDGGVGDGYTFGSGTRLTVV.

The gene calls are TRBV6-1 and TRBJ1-5; no reliable D call. This CDR3 spans 13 amino acids. V lost 6 bases and J 3 bases, leaving 9 bases between the germline ends. In germline, CDR1 is MNHNS, CDR2 SASEGT. This CDR3 is CASRPVSNQPQHF. The CDR3 region has the DNA TGTGCCAGCAGACCTGTGTCCAATCAGCCCCAGCATTTT.

The sample holds a few counts of this clonotype. The chain recombines TRBV6-1 with TRBJ2-5, with D perhaps TRBD1 or TRBD2 (5 bases each). The CDR3 consists of 16 residues. Germline V gene data show CDR1 as MNHNS and CDR2 as SASEGT. V gave up 4 bases and J gave up 5 bases, with 20 bases separating them. This CDR3 reads CASSGLSFGGRETQYF. For the CDR3, the DNA is TGTGCCAGCAGTGGCCTTTCCTTTGGGGGTAGGGAGACCCAGTACTTC.

This clonotype was found many times. CDR3 DNA sequence: TGCAGCGTTTTACAGGAGAACGCTTTCTTT. It encodes CSVLQENAFF. The chain is built from TRBV29-1 and TRBJ1-1; the D gene is possibly TRBD1 (5 bases). The V gene lost 5 bases and the J gene lost 11 bases, with 12 bases spanning the gap. The V gene's germline CDR1 is SQVTM and CDR2 ANQGSEA. The CDR3 spans 10 residues.

This clonotype was picked up many times. The chain employs TRBV20-1 and TRBJ1-3; D gene ambiguous. V lost 6 bases and J lost 0, with 6 bases in between. The CDR3 consists of 12 residues. The germline gives CDR1 DFQATT, CDR2 SNEGSKA (reference sequence). The CDR3 nucleotides are TGCAGTGCGAGTCCCTCTGGAAACACCATATATTTT. It yields the protein CSASPSGNTIYF.

The sample holds many counts of this clonotype. The chain uses TRBV12-3 or TRBV12-4 and TRBJ1-3; D is ambiguous. This CDR3 region has 11 residues. V shed 8 bases and J shed 7 bases, with 9 bases lying between them. For the CDR3, the DNA is TGTGCCAGCTCCGCCAGCAACACCATATATTTT. This sequence encodes CASSASNTIYF.

Only a few counts were recorded for this clonotype. Its ends do not fully match the called genes, so a read error is possible. The gene calls are TRBV7-2 and TRBJ1-2; D gene ambiguous. The length of the CDR3 is 15 residues. Germline assignment: CDR1 SGHTA and CDR2 FQGNSA. The CDR3 loop reads CASTLPKAGNYGYTF. The CDR3 DNA reads as TGTGCCAGCACCTTACCTAAGGCAGGCAACTATGGCTACACCTTC.

This clonotype was recorded many times. CDR3 coding DNA: TGTGCCAGCAGGTCCAGGGGTGGAAACACCATATATTTT. This gives the protein CASRSRGGNTIYF. The chain is built from TRBV28 and TRBJ1-3, with TRBD1 as a possible D gene (6 bases). Between the trimmed V and J ends, which lost 6 bases and 3 bases, there was a span of 9 bases. The CDR3 runs 13 residues. CDR1 is MDHEN and CDR2 is SYDVKM in the germline V gene.

The chain couples TRBV12-3 or TRBV12-4 to TRBJ1-1; no definite D call. The CDR3 contains 12 residues. V was clipped by 5 bases and J by 5 bases, with 9 bases between them. The CDR3 DNA is TGTGCCAGCAGTGAGACGGCTACTGAAGCTTTCTTT. It yields the protein CASSETATEAFF.

This clonotype has more than one count but fewer than ten. DNA of the CDR3: TGCAGTGCTAGTGTCTCTTTCTACGAGCAGTACTTC. Its protein product is CSASVSFYEQYF. The chain couples TRBV20-1 to TRBJ2-7; no firm D call. The length of the CDR3 is 12 residues. CDR1 is DFQATT, CDR2 SNEGSKA, per germline (reference sequence). V was trimmed by 3 bases and J by 3 bases, leaving 9 bases between them.

This clonotype was seen repeatedly, ten times or more. The gene calls are TRBV6-1 and TRBJ2-5; D gene uncertain. This CDR3 region has 16 residues. Germline V gene data show CDR1 as MNHNS and CDR2 as SASEGT. V was shortened by 7 bases and J by 0 bases, with 18 bases between the two germline ends. The CDR3 nucleotides read TGTGCCAGCAACCCCACCCTTAGCCGGTACCAAGAGACCCAGTACTTC. Translated, it gives CASNPTLSRYQETQYF.

The rearrangement links TRBV12-3 or TRBV12-4 to TRBJ1-6; 7 nucleotides align to TRBD1. The V segment lost 5 bases and the J segment 7 bases; nucleotides outside the gene matches: 5. The CDR3 contains 14 residues. This chain's CDR3 is CASSRQGSNSPLHF. Written as DNA, the CDR3 is TGTGCCAGCAGTCGACAGGGATCCAATTCACCCCTCCACTTT.

This clonotype was recorded at least ten times. The chain carries TRBV2 and TRBJ1-2; no clear D. CDR1 and CDR2 (germline): SNHLY, FYNNEI. The V end lost 4 bases, the J end lost 6 bases, and 12 bases lay between the germline ends. The CDR3 contains 13 residues. CDR3 in amino acids: CASSVRFVNGYTF. The CDR3 bases are TGTGCCAGCAGTGTAAGGTTTGTGAATGGCTACACCTTC.

This clonotype was recorded at least ten times. The chain has TRBV2 and TRBJ2-7, with D possibly TRBD1 on 6 matching bases. Germline V gene sequence: CDR1 SNHLY, CDR2 FYNNEI. The CDR3 covers 13 residues. Trimming removed 7 bases from V and 1 base from J, with 11 bases in between. CDR3 in amino acids: CASNYRVSYEQYF. In nucleotides, the CDR3 is TGTGCCAGCAACTACAGGGTATCCTACGAGCAGTACTTC.

This clonotype has ten or more counts. The chain carries TRBV9 and TRBJ1-1, with a tentative D call TRBD1 (6 bases). Trimming took 2 bases from V and 5 from J, leaving 7 bases between them. CDR3 length equals 12 residues. The germline CDR1 and CDR2 sequences are SGDLS and YYNGEE. The CDR3 DNA reads TGTGCCAGCAGCGTCAGGGGAACTGAAGCTTTCTTT. It is translated as CASSVRGTEAFF.